This entry describes one TCR beta chain. Its specificity is not known. The CDR3 is 15 amino acids. Deletions cut 7 bases from V and 1 base from J, with 14 bases between. Germline lookup yields CDR1 MNHNS and CDR2 SASEGT. Time point specified: newly diagnosed GD, antithyroid drugs for less than 3 months. Researchers made the TCR library from RNA that was extracted from PBMCs. The record originates from a study of regulatory T cells in long-lasting Graves disease. Study-wide background: Antithyroid drugs had been taken by newly diagnosed Graves' patients for under 3 months. The study's findings and limits: Repertoires from persistent disease leaned toward TRBV28, TRBJ1-2 and TRBJ2-5. Persistent patients shared 2,741 public clonotypes among themselves. Newly diagnosed patients shared fewer, at some 970.

CDR3 regions were amplified by Arm-PCR using iRepertoire HTBI primers to build TCR beta libraries. A single record per CDR3 protein comes from TCRdb applying MiXCR to the multiplex PCR reads. The data contain more than 450,000 distinct CDR3 sequences, roughly 17% of them singletons. These same data were also listed under a study on T cells in Graves' hyperthyroidism and ophthalmopathy.

This chain links TRBV6-1 with TRBJ2-1; D is undetermined. The sequences come from peripheral blood mononuclear cells (PBMCs), collected at new diagnosis, from a patient treated with antithyroid drugs. The receptor was isolated from a man aged 35-49 years with Graves disease. Here the CDR3 reads CASTHRPESYNEQFF. The DNA for the CDR3 is TGTGCCAGCACCCACCGCCCGGAATCCTACAATGAGCAGTTCTTC.